One and the same sample provided the 18 T cell receptor beta chains below, sequenced in a study of blood T cell repertoires in COVID-19. The repertoire was sequenced with immunoSEQ multiplex PCR; TCRdb's copy has only in-frame clones and lacks some. This sample yields roughly 87,000 clones, of which roughly 88% are seen a single time; roughly 25% belongs to the top ten. The material sequenced was peripheral blood. The receptors come from a human donor in a cohort sampled during active COVID-19.

The rearrangement joins TRBV6-5 to TRBJ2-6; 7 bases agree with TRBD1. From germline, CDR1 is MNHEY and CDR2 SVGAGI. V lost 2 bases, J lost 2 bases, and 0 bases stayed unmatched. There are 15 residues in the CDR3. The CDR3 is CASSYQGAGANVLTF. The CDR3 nucleotides read TGTGCCAGCAGTTACCAGGGGGCTGGGGCCAACGTCCTGACTTTC.

This clone was observed a single time. The chain uses TRBV5-5 and TRBJ1-6; tentative D call: TRBD1 (5 bases). Germline loops: CDR1 SGHKS, CDR2 YYEKEE (reference sequence). This CDR3 spans 16 amino acids. V was clipped by 4 bases and J by 9 bases, with 20 bases between them. In DNA, the CDR3 is TGTGCCAGCAGCGTCGTGTCAGGGTGGGGATTTTCACCCCTCCACTTT. This encodes CASSVVSGWGFSPLHF. Together with reference TRBV5-5 and TRBJ1-6, the CDR3 gives the full variable domain: DAGVTQSPTHLIKTRGQQVTLRCSPISGHKSVSWYQQVLGQGPQFIFQYYEKEERGRGNFPDRFSARQFPNYSSELNVNALLLGDSALYLCASSVVSGWGFSPLHFGNGTRLTVT.

The chain employs TRBV2 and TRBJ2-7; TRBD1 matches at 8 bases. The CDR3 runs 12 residues. Trimming at V came to 8 bases and at J to 3 bases, leaving 3 bases not matched to a gene. The germline V gene has CDR1 SNHLY and CDR2 FYNNEI. The CDR3 loop reads CASQGQGYEQYF. The CDR3 DNA is TGTGCCAGCCAAGGACAGGGCTACGAGCAGTACTTC.

The chain is built from TRBV7-8 and TRBJ2-2; possibly TRBD2 for D (5 bases). V dropped 4 bases and J dropped 6 bases, with 18 bases sitting between them. The germline V gene encodes CDR1 SGHVS and CDR2 FQNEAQ. The CDR3 extends over 16 amino acids. This CDR3 is CASSSRTVLTSGELFF. The DNA of the CDR3 is TGTGCCAGCAGCTCGAGGACTGTACTAACATCCGGGGAGCTGTTTTTT. The full variable domain, in which reference TRBV7-8 and TRBJ2-2 provide the parts outside the CDR3, is GAGVSQSPRYKVAKRGQDVALRCDPISGHVSLFWYQQALGQGPEFLTYFQNEAQLDKSGLPSDRFFAERPEGSVSTLKIQRTQQEDSAVYLCASSSRTVLTSGELFFGEGSRLTVL.

V is TRBV11-2 and J is TRBJ2-7; D unresolved. The V and J ends lost 5 bases and 0 bases respectively, with 11 bases between them. Germline CDR1 is SGHAT and CDR2 is FQNNGV. This CDR3 comprises 14 residues. CDR3 sequence (DNA): TGTGCCAGCAGCGAGGCTTCCCTCTCCTACGAGCAGTACTTC. This codes for CASSEASLSYEQYF.

The chain recombines TRBV5-1 with TRBJ2-2, with TRBD1 matching 11 bases. V was pared by 1 base and J by 5 bases, with 4 bases of the junction left unmatched. Germline lookup yields CDR1 SGHRS and CDR2 YFSETQ. The CDR3 has 16 amino acids. The CDR3 here is CASSLLGQGGTGELFF. CDR3 coding DNA: TGCGCCAGCAGCTTGCTGGGACAGGGGGGAACCGGGGAGCTGTTTTTT.

This clone has just one count. The CDR3 loop reads CASSTRTHNQPQHF. In DNA form, the CDR3 reads TGTGCCAGTAGTACCCGGACACACAATCAGCCCCAGCATTTT. The chain has TRBV19 and TRBJ1-5; a possible D gene is TRBD1 (5 bases). CDR1 is LNHDA and CDR2 is SQIVND in the germline V gene (reference sequence). The CDR3 spans 14 residues. Trimming left V 4 bases short and J 3 bases short, with 10 bases between. Full variable domain (missing parts from reference TRBV19 and TRBJ1-5): DGGITQSPKYLFRKEGQNVTLSCEQNLNHDAMYWYRQDPGQGLRLIYYSQIVNDFQKGDIAEGYSVSREKKESFPLTVTSAQKNPTAFYLCASSTRTHNQPQHFGDGTRLSIL.

The V gene is TRBV7-8, the J gene TRBJ1-4; D uncertain. Trimming left V 1 base short and J 8 bases short, with 5 bases between. The length of the CDR3 is 12 residues. CDR1 and CDR2 (germline): SGHVS, FQNEAQ. In nucleotides, the CDR3 is TGTGCCAGCAGCTTAGGCGGCGAAAAACTGTTTTTT. Its translation is CASSLGGEKLFF.

The chain couples TRBV5-1 to TRBJ2-1; 7 bases match TRBD2. Looked up from germline, CDR1 is SGHRS and CDR2 is YFSETQ. There are 15 residues in the CDR3. The J segment lost 6 bases and the V segment lost 4 bases, leaving 10 bases of the junction unmatched. In nucleotides, the CDR3 is TGCGCCAGCAGCCTGGAAGCGGGGTTTGGCAATGAGCAGTTCTTC. Its translation: CASSLEAGFGNEQFF.

V gene TRBV27 combines with J gene TRBJ2-1; 10 positions agree with TRBD2. The germline CDR1 and CDR2 sequences are MNHEY and SMNVEV (reference sequence). CDR3 length: 15 amino acids. V lost 6 bases to trimming and J lost 1 base; unmatched junction nucleotides: 3. CDR3 bases: TGTGCCAGCAGCCTTAGCGGGGGGTCCTACAATGAGCAGTTCTTC. This translates into CASSLSGGSYNEQFF.

This clone appeared a single time. The chain combines TRBV4-3 with TRBJ2-2; no reliable D call. Trimming cost V 3 bases and J 4 bases, with 6 bases left between them. Germline assignment: CDR1 LGHNA and CDR2 YSLEER. The CDR3 is 13 residues long. CDR3 region: CASSQSLTGELFF. In DNA form, the CDR3 reads TGCGCCAGCAGCCAGTCTCTCACCGGGGAGCTGTTTTTT.

The chain has TRBV28 and TRBJ2-5, with TRBD2 identical over 7 bases. This CDR3 has 14 residues. J lost 5 bases, V lost 3 bases, and 6 bases had no gene match. Germline V gene sequence: CDR1 MDHEN, CDR2 SYDVKM. The CDR3 loop reads CASSLWEGGETQYF. CDR3 coding DNA: TGTGCCAGCAGTTTGTGGGAGGGCGGGGAGACCCAGTACTTC.

The chain carries TRBV12-3 or TRBV12-4 and TRBJ2-2; TRBD2 might be the D (5 bases). This CDR3 comprises 11 residues. Between the trimmed V and J ends, which lost 7 bases and 7 bases, there was a span of 7 bases. DNA of the CDR3: TGTGCCAGCACGGGATTCGGGGAGCTGTTTTTT. Residues: CASTGFGELFF.

This clone came up a few times. This chain joins TRBV15 and TRBJ2-3, with 8 bases fitting TRBD1. Losses at the gene ends were 0 bases for V and 0 bases for J; bases not matched to a gene: 5. The CDR3 totals 17 residues. Germline loops: CDR1 LNHNV, CDR2 YYDKDF (reference sequence). CDR3 coding DNA: TGTGCCACCAGCAGAGATGGGACAGGAGGTAGCACAGATACGCAGTATTTT. Translated: CATSRDGTGGSTDTQYF.

The gene calls are TRBV7-3 and TRBJ1-1; TRBD1 matches 9 bases. Germline trimming cut 5 bases from V and 11 bases from J; bases unmatched to any gene: 6. The CDR3 has 12 residues. From germline, CDR1 is SGHTA and CDR2 FQGTGA. In DNA form, the CDR3 reads TGTGCCAGCAGCAGGACAGGGGAACTGGCTTTCTTT. Encoded protein: CASSRTGELAFF. Supplemented by reference TRBV7-3 and TRBJ1-1, the full variable domain reads GAGVSQTPSNKVTEKGKYVELRCDPISGHTALYWYRQSLGQGPEFLIYFQGTGAADDSGLPNDRFFAVRPEGSVSTLKIQRTERGDSAVYLCASSRTGELAFFGQGTRLTVV.

This clone was seen only once. The gene calls are TRBV16 and TRBJ1-5; tentative D call: TRBD1 (5 bases). V was cut by 0 bases and J by 3 bases, with 12 bases left in between. The CDR3 runs 16 residues. The germline gives CDR1 KGHSY, CDR2 FQNENV. The CDR3 nucleotides are TGTGCCAGCAGCCAATCGGCAGGGTGGCCCAATCAGCCCCAGCATTTT. This encodes CASSQSAGWPNQPQHF.

J is TRBJ1-1 and V is TRBV7-9; 9 bases are a match to TRBD1. Germline lookup yields CDR1 SEHNR and CDR2 FQNEAQ (reference sequence). This CDR3 has 16 residues. V gave up 5 bases and J gave up 1 base; unmatched junction bases: 8. The CDR3 region is CASSTYRGRGNTEAFF. DNA of the CDR3: TGTGCCAGCAGCACGTACAGGGGGCGAGGGAACACTGAAGCTTTCTTT.

The chain uses TRBV28 and TRBJ2-7; tentatively, D is TRBD2 (5 bases). CDR1 is MDHEN, CDR2 SYDVKM, per germline. The CDR3 is made up of 12 amino acids. V was cut by 5 bases and J by 2 bases, with 7 bases left in between. CDR3 DNA sequence: TGTGCCAGCAGTCCGCGGGCCTACGAGCAGTACTTC. Protein sequence: CASSPRAYEQYF.